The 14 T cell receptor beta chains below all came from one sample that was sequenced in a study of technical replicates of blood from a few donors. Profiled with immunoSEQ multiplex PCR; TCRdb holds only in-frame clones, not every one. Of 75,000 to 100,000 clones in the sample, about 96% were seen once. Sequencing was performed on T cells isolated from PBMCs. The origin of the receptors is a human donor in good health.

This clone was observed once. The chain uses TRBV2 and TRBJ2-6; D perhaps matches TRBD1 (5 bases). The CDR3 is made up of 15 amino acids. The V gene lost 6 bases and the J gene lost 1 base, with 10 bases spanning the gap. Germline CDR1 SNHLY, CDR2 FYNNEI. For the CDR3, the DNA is TGTGCCAGCAGGGAGCCAGGGTCTGGGGCCAACGTCCTGACTTTC. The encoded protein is CASREPGSGANVLTF.

CDR3 nucleotides: TGTGCCAGCAGCCCGCCGGGACTAGCGGGAGGGATCGGGGCCTACAATGAGCAGTTCTTC. It specifies CASSPPGLAGGIGAYNEQFF. The chain employs TRBV21-1 and TRBJ2-1; the table's D gene call, TRBD2, was not cross checked with the DNA. TRBV21-1 is recorded as a pseudogene. The CDR3 spans 20 residues.

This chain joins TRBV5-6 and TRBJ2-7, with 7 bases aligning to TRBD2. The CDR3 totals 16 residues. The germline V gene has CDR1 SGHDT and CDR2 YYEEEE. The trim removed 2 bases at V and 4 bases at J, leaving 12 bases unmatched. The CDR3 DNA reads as TGTGCCAGCAGCTTTCTGTTTGCGGGAGCTCGATACGAGCAGTACTTC. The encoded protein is CASSFLFAGARYEQYF.

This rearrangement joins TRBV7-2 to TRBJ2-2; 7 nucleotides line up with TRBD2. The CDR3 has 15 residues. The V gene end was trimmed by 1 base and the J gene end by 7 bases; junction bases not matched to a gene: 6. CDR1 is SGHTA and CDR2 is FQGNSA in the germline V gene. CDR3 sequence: CASSLEAGAVGELFF. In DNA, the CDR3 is TGTGCCAGCAGCTTAGAGGCGGGAGCGGTCGGGGAGCTGTTTTTT.

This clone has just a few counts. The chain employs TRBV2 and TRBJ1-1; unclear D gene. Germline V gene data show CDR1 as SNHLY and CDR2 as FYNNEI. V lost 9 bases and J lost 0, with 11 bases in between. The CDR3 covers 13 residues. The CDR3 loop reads CASCPHMNTEAFF. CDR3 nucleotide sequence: TGTGCCAGTTGCCCCCACATGAACACTGAAGCTTTCTTT.

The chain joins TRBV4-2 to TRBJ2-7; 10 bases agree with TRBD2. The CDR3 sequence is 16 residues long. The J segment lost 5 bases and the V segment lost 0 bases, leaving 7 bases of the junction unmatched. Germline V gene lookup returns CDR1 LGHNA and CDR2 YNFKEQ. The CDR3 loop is CASSQERPSGGDEQYF. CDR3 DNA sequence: TGTGCCAGCAGCCAAGAAAGGCCTAGCGGGGGCGACGAGCAGTACTTC.

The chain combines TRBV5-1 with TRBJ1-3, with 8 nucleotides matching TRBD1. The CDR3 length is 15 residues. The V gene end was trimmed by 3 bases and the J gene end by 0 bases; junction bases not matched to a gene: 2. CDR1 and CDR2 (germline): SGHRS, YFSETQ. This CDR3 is CASSSGGVSGNTIYF. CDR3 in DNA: TGCGCCAGCAGCTCAGGGGGCGTCTCTGGAAACACCATATATTTT.

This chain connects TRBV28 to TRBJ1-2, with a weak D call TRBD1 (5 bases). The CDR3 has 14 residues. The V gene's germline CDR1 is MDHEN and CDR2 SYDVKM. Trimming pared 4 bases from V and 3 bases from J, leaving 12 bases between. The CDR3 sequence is CASSSRQSYYGYTF. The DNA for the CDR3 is TGTGCCAGCAGTTCCCGACAGTCCTACTATGGCTACACCTTC.

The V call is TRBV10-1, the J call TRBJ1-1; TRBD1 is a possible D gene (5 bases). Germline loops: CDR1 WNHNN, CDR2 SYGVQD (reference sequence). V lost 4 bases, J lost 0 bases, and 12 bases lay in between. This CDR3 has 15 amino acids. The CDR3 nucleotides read TGCGCCAGCAGTGGAGGAAGGGGAATGAACACTGAAGCTTTCTTT. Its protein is CASSGGRGMNTEAFF.

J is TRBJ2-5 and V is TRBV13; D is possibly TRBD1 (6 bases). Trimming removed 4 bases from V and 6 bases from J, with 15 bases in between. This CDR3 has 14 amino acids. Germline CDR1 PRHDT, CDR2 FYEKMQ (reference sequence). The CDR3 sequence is CASSSAWTEQTQYF. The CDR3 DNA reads TGTGCCAGCAGCTCCGCTTGGACAGAGCAGACCCAGTACTTC.

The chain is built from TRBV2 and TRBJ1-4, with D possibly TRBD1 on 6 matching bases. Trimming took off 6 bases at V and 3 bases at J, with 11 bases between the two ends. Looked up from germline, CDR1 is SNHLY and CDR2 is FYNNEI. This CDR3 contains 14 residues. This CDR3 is CASRVRTANEKLFF. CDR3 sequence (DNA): TGTGCCAGCAGAGTCAGGACAGCTAATGAAAAACTGTTTTTT.

For the CDR3, the DNA is TGCGCCAGCAGCCAAGATAGGCGGAGCTCCTACAATGAGCAGTTCTTC. Encoded protein: CASSQDRRSSYNEQFF. The rearrangement uses TRBV4-1 and TRBJ2-1; D remains unclear. The germline V gene encodes CDR1 MGHRA and CDR2 YSYEKL. Trimming removed 0 bases at V and 0 bases at J, with 9 bases between. The CDR3 runs to 16 residues.

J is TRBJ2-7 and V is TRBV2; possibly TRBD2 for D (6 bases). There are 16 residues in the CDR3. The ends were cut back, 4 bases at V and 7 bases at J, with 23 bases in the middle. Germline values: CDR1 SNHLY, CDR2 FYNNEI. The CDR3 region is CASSVVSGTAYGEQYF. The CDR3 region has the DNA TGTGCCAGCAGTGTAGTTAGCGGTACCGCCTATGGAGAGCAGTACTTC.

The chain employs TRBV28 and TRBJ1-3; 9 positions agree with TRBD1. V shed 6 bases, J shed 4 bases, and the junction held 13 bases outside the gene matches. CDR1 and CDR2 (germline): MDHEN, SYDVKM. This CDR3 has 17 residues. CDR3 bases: TGTGCCAGCAGCCAACACCACCGGGACAGGGAGGGAAACACCATATATTTT. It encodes CASSQHHRDREGNTIYF.